Listed below are T cell receptor beta chains from one sample, sequenced in a study of blood T cell repertoires in COVID-19. Profiled with immunoSEQ multiplex PCR; TCRdb holds only in-frame clones, not every one. The sample shows some 300,000 clones, 70% to 90% of them seen only once. Sequencing was done on a sample of PBMCs or T cells enriched from blood (not recorded which). The receptor source for this set is a middle-aged woman who had recovered from COVID-19. Both conserved end residues are part of each CDR3. A D gene is named only where the DNA matches it firmly. Part of the rows lack a size; the others show once, few, many or a class for expanded clones.

d_call j_call clone_size v_call cdr3_nt cdr3_aa
TRBD2 TRBJ2-1 . TRBV7-8 TGTGCCAGCAGCCCTAGCGGGGGAGTCGGGGTTGAGCAGTTCTTC CASSPSGGVGVEQFF
. TRBJ1-1 . TRBV19 TGTGCCAGTACCAGAATCCTGGGACATGGATCACCAATGCTGAACACTGAAGCTTTCTTT CASTRILGHGSPMLNTEAFF
. TRBJ1-1 . TRBV6-2/TRBV6-3 TGTGCCAGCAGTTTGGACACGAACACTGAAGCTTTCTTT CASSLDTNTEAFF
. TRBJ2-3 . TRBV11-2 TGTGCCAGCGCCCCGGCAGGGCTTACAGATACGCAGTATTTT CASAPAGLTDTQYF
TRBD2 TRBJ2-5 . TRBV7-3 TGTGCCAGCAGCCGCGGACTAGCGGGAGGATATGAGACCCAGTACTTC CASSRGLAGGYETQYF
. TRBJ2-2 few TRBV6-5 TGTGCCAGCAGTACTAGACAGGGAGGCACCGGGGAGCTGTTTTTT CASSTRQGGTGELFF
TRBD1 TRBJ1-1 . TRBV7-9 TGTGCCAGCAGCTTTGGACAGGGGACTGAAGCTTTCTTT CASSFGQGTEAFF
. TRBJ2-1 . TRBV19 TGTGCCAGTAGCATGGGACTCTACCTCAATGAGCAGTTCTTC CASSMGLYLNEQFF
TRBD2 TRBJ2-5 . TRBV7-9 TGTGCCAGCAGCATCCTAGCGGGATCGGGGGAGACCCAGTACTTC CASSILAGSGETQYF
TRBD1 TRBJ1-3 . TRBV29-1 TGCAGCGCCACAGGGGTTGGAAACACCATATATTTT CSATGVGNTIYF
. TRBJ2-7 . TRBV24-1 TGTGCCACCAGTGATTCATGGACAGACGAGCAGTACTTC CATSDSWTDEQYF
TRBD1 TRBJ2-7 . TRBV27 TGTGCCAGCAGTTTTGGCAGGGGGCAATACGAGCAGTACTTC CASSFGRGQYEQYF
TRBD1 TRBJ2-7 . TRBV18 TGTGCCAGCTCACCGTCACAGGGGATCTCCTACGAGCAGTACTTC CASSPSQGISYEQYF
TRBD1 TRBJ1-5 . TRBV29-1 TGCAGCGCTCGACAGGGGGAGGGACAGCCCCAGCATTTT CSARQGEGQPQHF
TRBD2 TRBJ2-7 . TRBV7-2 TGTGCCAGCAGCCACCGGGAGGCAGGAGCCTCCTACGAGCAGTACTTC CASSHREAGASYEQYF
. TRBJ1-6 . TRBV6-1 TGTGCCAGCAGTGAAGGGTCAACCAGTTCACCCCTCCACTTT CASSEGSTSSPLHF
. TRBJ2-7 . TRBV11-3 TGTGCCAGCAGCTTAGGGCGGAACTCCTACGAGCAGTACTTC CASSLGRNSYEQYF
TRBD2 TRBJ2-7 . TRBV4-3 TGCGCCAGCAGCCAAGTGACTTCTAGCGGGAGAAACTACGAGCAGTACTTC CASSQVTSSGRNYEQYF
. TRBJ2-7 few TRBV29-1 TGCAGCGTTGAGGAGGTTCCCTCCTACGAGCAGTACTTC CSVEEVPSYEQYF
TRBD2 TRBJ2-3 . TRBV7-3 TGTGCCAGCAGCCGGGGGACTAGTAGGTCCGATACGCAGTATTTT CASSRGTSRSDTQYF
TRBD1 TRBJ1-1 . TRBV7-7 TGTGCTAGCAGCCCACTGGACAGGGCGGACACTGAAGCTTTCTTT CASSPLDRADTEAFF
TRBD1 TRBJ1-1 . TRBV6-5 TGTGCCAGCAGGCCGAGCGACAGGGGGCCCACTGAAGCTTTCTTT CASRPSDRGPTEAFF
TRBD2 TRBJ2-7 . TRBV11-2 TGTGCCAGCACCCCCCGCACGGGGGGGGTTTTTGAGCAGTACTTC CASTPRTGGVFEQYF
TRBD1 TRBJ2-7 . TRBV7-4 TGTGCCAGCAGCCGCCGGGACAGTTCCTACGAGCAGTACTTC CASSRRDSSYEQYF
. TRBJ1-1 few TRBV6-1 TGTGCCAGCAGTGAACAGGGGGAAGCTTTCTTT CASSEQGEAFF
. TRBJ2-7 . TRBV11-3 TGTGCCAGCAGCTCGGGACTTTCCTACGAGCAGTACTTC CASSSGLSYEQYF
. TRBJ1-2 . TRBV6-6 TGTGCCAGCAGTTACTCGACAGACGATGGCTACACCTTC CASSYSTDDGYTF
. TRBJ1-1 . TRBV19 TGTGCCAGTACCAAATGGCCGTTGAACACTGAAGCTTTCTTT CASTKWPLNTEAFF
TRBD1 TRBJ1-2 . TRBV11-1 TGTGCCAGCAGCTTATTAGGGGGACAGAACTATGGCTACACCTTC CASSLLGGQNYGYTF
. TRBJ1-1 . TRBV19 TGTGCCAGTAGTTTCCTCGGTGCGGGTGCTTTCTTT CASSFLGAGAFF
. TRBJ2-7 . TRBV6-5 TGTGCCAGCAGGGCTACAGGGTACGGCTCCTACGAGCAGTACTTC CASRATGYGSYEQYF
. TRBJ2-5 few TRBV7-9 TGTGCCAGCAGCCCCGACACGAAAGAGACCCAGTACTTC CASSPDTKETQYF
. TRBJ1-1 . TRBV5-4 TGTGCCAGCAGCTTTCAATTGAACACTGAAGCTTTCTTT CASSFQLNTEAFF
. TRBJ1-3 . TRBV19 TGTGCCAGTAGTATAGGCGGGGGCAAGTCTGGAAACACCATATATTTT CASSIGGGKSGNTIYF
TRBD1 TRBJ2-1 . TRBV2 TGTGCCAGCAGTGAAGAGGGACAGGGGGGGAATGAGCAGTTCTTC CASSEEGQGGNEQFF
TRBD2 TRBJ2-1 . TRBV4-3 TGCGCCAGCAGCCAGTCGACTAGCGCTTACAATGAGCAGTTCTTC CASSQSTSAYNEQFF
. TRBJ2-2 . TRBV28 TGTGCCAGCAGTTTGTGGGCAGGGGAGACCGGGGAGCTGTTTTTT CASSLWAGETGELFF
. TRBJ2-3 . TRBV13 TGTGCCAGCAGCTTAGGAATCGGACATCCAGCTACGCAGTATTTT CASSLGIGHPATQYF
TRBD1 TRBJ1-2 . TRBV7-9 TGTGCCAGCAGCTTAGCTGGCGGGACAGCTAACTATGGCTACACCTTC CASSLAGGTANYGYTF
. TRBJ1-6 . TRBV19 TGTGCCAGTAGGGGGGACACTGATAATTCACCCCTCCACTTT CASRGDTDNSPLHF
. TRBJ2-1 . TRBV20-1 TGCAGCCCCGGAGCGGGGCAGTTCTTC CSPGAGQFF
TRBD1 TRBJ1-1 . TRBV27 TGTGCCAGCAGTTCGGGCGACAGGGAGAACACTGAAGCTTTCTTT CASSSGDRENTEAFF
TRBD1 TRBJ2-2 . TRBV7-6 TGTGCCAGCAGCTTTACAGGGGGCGCCACCGGGGAGCTGTTTTTT CASSFTGGATGELFF
. TRBJ1-2 . TRBV19 TGTGCCAGTAGCACCGGGGAGGGCTTTGCTGGCTACACCTTC CASSTGEGFAGYTF
TRBD2 TRBJ2-5 . TRBV4-3 TGCGCCAGCAGCCAAGTAGCAGCGGGATTCAAAGAGACCCAGTACTTC CASSQVAAGFKETQYF
TRBD1 TRBJ2-7 . TRBV6-2/TRBV6-3 TGTGCCAGCAGTAGCTGGGGACAGGGGTACTCCGAGCAGTACTTC CASSSWGQGYSEQYF
. TRBJ1-2 . TRBV12-3/TRBV12-4 TGTGCCAGCAGTTTTTCTGAGGGTCGTGGCTACACCTTC CASSFSEGRGYTF